These 8 T cell receptor beta chains share one sample of origin, sequenced in a study of control samples from healthy donors and cancer patients. Produced via immunoSEQ multiplex PCR; TCRdb's table is partial and in-frame only. The sample lists about 79,000 clones, 93% seen once, with roughly 1.3% in the top ten. Sequenced: PBMCs. The source of these receptors is a woman aged 40 to 55 with lung cancer.

This clone has just one count. This chain connects TRBV3-1 (or the pseudogene TRBV3-2) to TRBJ2-7; 7 bases are a match to TRBD1. The V and J ends lost 4 bases and 4 bases, in that order; junction bases with no gene match: 7. The V gene's germline CDR1 is LGHDT and CDR2 YNNKEL (reference sequence). The CDR3 sequence is 14 residues long. The CDR3 loop reads CASSLTGVGYEQYF. Here the CDR3 DNA reads TGTGCCAGCAGCCTCACAGGGGTCGGGTACGAGCAGTACTTC.

The rearrangement joins TRBV7-9 to TRBJ2-1; D remains unclear. Trimming took off 2 bases at V and 0 bases at J, with 11 bases between the two ends. The CDR3 contains 16 residues. From germline, CDR1 is SEHNR and CDR2 FQNEAQ (reference sequence). The CDR3: CASSLIGGSSYNEQFF. CDR3 DNA: TGTGCCAGCAGCTTAATCGGCGGTAGCTCCTACAATGAGCAGTTCTTC.

This clone was seen only once. The chain is built from TRBV10-1 and TRBJ2-3; tentative D call: TRBD1 (6 bases). In germline, CDR1 is WNHNN, CDR2 SYGVQD (reference sequence). The V and J ends lost 0 bases and 6 bases respectively, with 7 bases between them. The CDR3 consists of 13 residues. The CDR3 reads CASSESRGDTQYF. The CDR3 region has the DNA TGCGCCAGCAGTGAGTCAAGGGGGGATACGCAGTATTTT.

The gene calls are TRBV11-3 and TRBJ1-5; possible D gene TRBD1, 5 bases. Germline V gene sequence: CDR1 SGHNT, CDR2 YENEEA. The V and J ends lost 3 bases and 4 bases respectively, with 7 bases between them. This CDR3 spans 13 amino acids. The DNA of the CDR3 is TGTGCCAGCAGCTTTGGGGGTAATCAGCCCCAGCATTTT. It yields the protein CASSFGGNQPQHF.

The chain has TRBV28 and TRBJ1-6; D unclear. V was shortened by 6 bases and J by 10 bases, with 7 bases between the two germline ends. Germline V gene data show CDR1 as MDHEN and CDR2 as SYDVKM. The CDR3 loop spans 11 amino acids. The CDR3 DNA is TGTGCCAGCAGGGACGGGTCACCCCTCCACTTT. This encodes CASRDGSPLHF.

The chain couples TRBV5-6 to TRBJ1-5, with 9 positions matching TRBD1. Trimming at V came to 4 bases and at J to 4 bases, leaving 6 bases not matched to a gene. The CDR3 has 15 residues. CDR1 SGHDT and CDR2 YYEEEE come from the germline V gene. The CDR3, as DNA: TGTGCCAGCAGCCAAGGGGGGACAGGGAATCAGCCCCAGCATTTT. It encodes CASSQGGTGNQPQHF.

The V gene is TRBV13, the J gene TRBJ1-3, with D maybe TRBD1 (6 bases). V lost 6 bases and J 0 bases, leaving 9 bases between the germline ends. Germline values: CDR1 PRHDT, CDR2 FYEKMQ (reference sequence). This CDR3 has 14 residues. The CDR3 DNA is TGTGCCAGCAGATCCAGGGGCTCTGGAAACACCATATATTTT. This sequence encodes CASRSRGSGNTIYF. Supplemented by reference TRBV13 and TRBJ1-3, the full variable domain reads AAGVIQSPRHLIKEKRETATLKCYPIPRHDTVYWYQQGPGQDPQFLISFYEKMQSDKGSIPDRFSAQQFSDYHSELNMSSLELGDSALYFCASRSRGSGNTIYFGEGSWLTVV.

The chain employs TRBV24-1 and TRBJ2-7; the D is unclear. This CDR3 region has 13 residues. The germline gives CDR1 KGHDR, CDR2 SFDVKD. Between the trimmed V and J ends, which lost 4 bases and 5 bases, there was a span of 11 bases. The CDR3 region has the DNA TGTGCCACCAGTGACAGAAACGGAAACGAGCAGTACTTC. It translates to CATSDRNGNEQYF.